This T cell receptor beta chain emerged from a study of PD-1 blockade in classical Hodgkin lymphoma. The table came from immunoSEQ multiplex PCR; TCRdb's copy has only in-frame clones and leaves some out. The table records about 23,000 clones, 70% to 90% of them present only once. Worth noting for this clone: The antigen is unknown.

Findings and limits, study-wide: It was CD4+ TCR diversity, not CD8+, that rose significantly by C4D1. Nivolumab initiation under 1 year post-ASCT meant exclusion.

CDR1 is SQVTM, CDR2 ANQGSEA, per germline. This CDR3 is 13 amino acids long. Trimming stripped 4 bases from V and 0 bases from J, with 10 bases between. With no exception, relapse followed autologous stem cell transplantation in all patients, and brentuximab vedotin exposure varied. This chain uses TRBV29-1 with TRBJ2-7, with no clear D. The sample was peripheral blood mononuclear cells (PBMCs), taken before the second cycle of nivolumab. The receptor was isolated from a human donor with classical Hodgkin lymphoma. CDR3 DNA: TGCAGCGTTGGACAATTTAACTCCTACGAGCAGTACTTC. Encoded protein: CSVGQFNSYEQYF.